This T cell receptor beta chain stems from a study of blood T cell repertoires in COVID-19. The CDR3 loop spans 15 amino acids. Germline CDR1 and CDR2: LGHDT and YNNKEL (reference sequence). The V gene lost 2 bases and the J gene lost 5 bases, with 15 bases spanning the gap. The method was immunoSEQ multiplex PCR; TCRdb's version includes in-frame clones alone and lacks a portion of them. The profile shows around 100,000 clones, about 92% of them singletons. The chain uses TRBV3-1 (or the pseudogene TRBV3-2) and TRBJ1-1; no firm D call. The clonotype was recovered from an elderly woman in a cohort sampled during active COVID-19. Sequencing input: peripheral blood. The CDR3 region has the DNA TGTGCCAGCAGCCAACCTCCCCGGGGTCAAACTGAAGCTTTCTTT. It yields the protein CASSQPPRGQTEAFF.